Sequencing of this T cell receptor beta chain was carried out in a study of blood T cell repertoires in COVID-19. Study-wide background: The United States, Italy and Spain were the sources of the acute and convalescent COVID-19 samples. From T cells, B-cell-depleted T cells, or PBMCs came the material, which was cDNA or gDNA.

Germline V gene lookup returns CDR1 SGHRS and CDR2 YFSETQ. V lost 0 bases to trimming and J lost 3 bases; unmatched junction nucleotides: 17. This CDR3 is 21 amino acids long. Measured with immunoSEQ multiplex PCR; TCRdb has only the in-frame clones, and not every one. The table lists some 13,000 clones, less than 90% of them singletons, with more than 25% in the top ten. Sequences were obtained from peripheral blood. The chain is built from TRBV5-1 and TRBJ2-3; 12 bases agree with TRBD2. The clonotype comes from a man aged 50-59 years with active COVID-19. Here the CDR3 reads CASSLAGPVPGGTSGTDTQYF. CDR3 bases: TGCGCCAGCAGCTTGGCCGGACCGGTCCCGGGGGGGACTAGCGGGACAGATACGCAGTATTTT. Full variable domain (missing parts from reference TRBV5-1 and TRBJ2-3): KAGVTQTPRYLIKTRGQQVTLSCSPISGHRSVSWYQQTPGQGLQFLFEYFSETQRNKGNFPGRFSGRQFSNSRSEMNVSTLELGDSALYLCASSLAGPVPGGTSGTDTQYFGPGTRLTVL.